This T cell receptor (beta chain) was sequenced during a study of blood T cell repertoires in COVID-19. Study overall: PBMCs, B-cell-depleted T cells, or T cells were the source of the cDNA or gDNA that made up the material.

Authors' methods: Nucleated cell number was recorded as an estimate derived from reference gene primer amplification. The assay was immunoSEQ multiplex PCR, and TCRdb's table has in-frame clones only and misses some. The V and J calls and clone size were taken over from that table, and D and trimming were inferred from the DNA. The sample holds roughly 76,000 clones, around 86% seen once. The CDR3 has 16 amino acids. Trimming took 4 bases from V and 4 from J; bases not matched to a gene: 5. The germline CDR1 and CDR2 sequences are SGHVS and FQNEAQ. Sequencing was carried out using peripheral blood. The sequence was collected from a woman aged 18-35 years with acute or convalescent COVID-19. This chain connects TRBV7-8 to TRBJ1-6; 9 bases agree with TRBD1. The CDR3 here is CASSSQGQGYNSPLHF. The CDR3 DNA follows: TGTGCCAGCAGCTCCCAGGGACAGGGATATAATTCACCCCTCCACTTT.